Below, 29 T cell receptor beta chains from the same sample are listed, as sequenced in a study of blood T cell repertoires in COVID-19. Sequencing was performed with immunoSEQ multiplex PCR; in TCRdb, only in-frame clones are kept and a portion is missing. The sample records 150,000 or so clones, roughly 84% being singletons. Sample: PBMCs or T cells enriched from blood (not recorded which). These receptors originate from a woman between 45 and 65 years old who had been exposed to COVID-19.

The chain recombines TRBV6-2 or TRBV6-3 with TRBJ2-3, with 9 bases matching TRBD2. With 5 bases clipped from V and 1 base from J, the junction kept 7 bases outside the gene matches. Germline-derived CDR1 and CDR2 are MNHEY and SVGEGT. The CDR3 length is 16 residues. CDR3 sequence: CASSDPSGDGTDTQYF. The CDR3 nucleotides are TGTGCCAGCAGTGACCCTAGCGGGGACGGCACAGATACGCAGTATTTT.

The V and J genes are TRBV6-5 and TRBJ1-2; no firm D call. Germline loops: CDR1 MNHEY, CDR2 SVGAGI. V lost 0 bases to trimming and J lost 0 bases, with 8 bases between them. The CDR3 is made up of 15 amino acids. Written as DNA, the CDR3 is TGTGCCAGCAGTTACTCGGCAGTCTCTAACTATGGCTACACCTTC. As protein: CASSYSAVSNYGYTF.

A few counts support this clone. The chain carries TRBV9 and TRBJ2-7, with TRBD2 matching over 12 bases. Germline loops: CDR1 SGDLS, CDR2 YYNGEE. Losses at the gene ends were 0 bases for V and 0 bases for J; bases not matched to a gene: 4. This CDR3 is 17 amino acids long. The CDR3 coding sequence is TGTGCCAGCAGCGTAGGACTAGCGGGGGAAAGCTCCTACGAGCAGTACTTC. As protein: CASSVGLAGESSYEQYF.

The CDR3 bases are TGTGCCAGCAGCCCAGGCAATTACAGGGGCAATGAGCAGTTCTTC. Translating gives CASSPGNYRGNEQFF. The chain has TRBV3-1 (or the pseudogene TRBV3-2) and TRBJ2-1, with 7 positions matching TRBD1. Germline lookup yields CDR1 LGHDT and CDR2 YNNKEL (reference sequence). The CDR3 contains 15 residues. J lost 6 bases, V lost 4 bases, and 9 bases had no gene match.

Only a few counts were recorded for this clone. The rearrangement joins TRBV24-1 to TRBJ2-3, with a tentative D call TRBD2 (5 bases). CDR3 length: 16 amino acids. Per the germline V gene, CDR1 is KGHDR and CDR2 is SFDVKD. The V end was cut by 2 bases, the J end by 5 bases, with 16 bases between. For the CDR3, the DNA is TGTGCCACCAGTGATTCCGCCGGTGCCGCGGGAGATACGCAGTATTTT. Residues: CATSDSAGAAGDTQYF.

The chain combines TRBV11-2 with TRBJ2-7; 7 bases align to TRBD2. This CDR3 is 17 amino acids long. Germline CDR1 is SGHAT and CDR2 is FQNNGV. J gave up 7 bases and V 1 base, and 16 bases lay outside the gene matches. The CDR3 DNA sequence: TGTGCCAGCAGCTTAGTAGCTAGCGGAAAACTTCTGGGGGAGCAGTACTTC. As protein: CASSLVASGKLLGEQYF. The whole variable domain, filled in from reference TRBV11-2 and TRBJ2-7, reads EAGVAQSPRYKIIEKRQSVAFWCNPISGHATLYWYQQILGQGPKLLIQFQNNGVVDDSQLPKDRFSAERLKGVDSTLKIQPAKLEDSAVYLCASSLVASGKLLGEQYFGPGTRLTVT.

Written as DNA, the CDR3 is TGCAGCGTTCAACAGGGGAGAACAACTGAAGCTTTCTTT. Residues: CSVQQGRTTEAFF. This sequence joins TRBV29-1 and TRBJ1-1; TRBD1 agrees at 7 bases. V lost 5 bases to trimming and J lost 5 bases; unmatched junction nucleotides: 8. This CDR3 contains 13 residues. Germline V gene lookup returns CDR1 SQVTM and CDR2 ANQGSEA. Combining the CDR3 with reference TRBV29-1 and TRBJ1-1 gives the whole variable domain SAVISQKPSRDICQRGTSLTIQCQVDSQVTMMFWYRQQPGQSLTLIATANQGSEATYESGFVIDKFPISRPNLTFSTLTVSNMSPEDSSIYLCSVQQGRTTEAFFGQGTRLTVV.

The gene calls are TRBV6-5 and TRBJ1-1, with D uncertain. V shed 0 bases and J shed 2 bases, with 10 bases lying between them. The CDR3 is 15 residues long. Germline CDR1 reads MNHEY; CDR2 reads SVGAGI. The CDR3 spells CASSYSAGSNTEAFF. DNA for the CDR3: TGTGCCAGCAGTTACTCGGCCGGGAGCAACACTGAAGCTTTCTTT.

The genes are TRBV7-8 and TRBJ1-5; TRBD1 matches 9 bases. The CDR3 loop spans 15 amino acids. Trimming at V came to 0 bases and at J to 5 bases, leaving 2 bases not matched to a gene. CDR1 and CDR2 (germline): SGHVS, FQNEAQ. The CDR3 DNA sequence: TGTGCCAGCAGCTTAGCCGGGACAGGGCATCAGCCCCAGCATTTT. Protein sequence: CASSLAGTGHQPQHF.

V is TRBV19 and J is TRBJ1-2, with D perhaps TRBD1 (5 bases). Trimming took 3 bases from V and 3 from J, leaving 17 bases between them. This CDR3 spans 16 amino acids. Looked up from germline, CDR1 is LNHDA and CDR2 is SQIVND (reference sequence). For the CDR3, the DNA is TGTGCCAGTAGTATTATCAGGGCAAGAAAGGACTATGGCTACACCTTC. Encoded protein: CASSIIRARKDYGYTF. Filled out from reference TRBV19 and TRBJ1-2, the complete variable domain reads DGGITQSPKYLFRKEGQNVTLSCEQNLNHDAMYWYRQDPGQGLRLIYYSQIVNDFQKGDIAEGYSVSREKKESFPLTVTSAQKNPTAFYLCASSIIRARKDYGYTFGSGTRLTVV.

The gene calls are TRBV11-2 and TRBJ1-2, with 9 bases identical to TRBD1. J gave up 4 bases and V 1 base, and 1 base lay outside the gene matches. The germline V gene encodes CDR1 SGHAT and CDR2 FQNNGV. The CDR3 extends over 14 amino acids. The CDR3 sequence is CASSLVDRGYGYTF. Here the CDR3 DNA reads TGTGCCAGCAGCTTAGTGGACAGGGGCTATGGCTACACCTTC.

V gene TRBV4-1 combines with J gene TRBJ2-5; D unresolved. The CDR3 loop spans 14 amino acids. The germline V gene has CDR1 MGHRA and CDR2 YSYEKL. V lost 3 bases to trimming and J lost 4 bases, with 12 bases between them. The CDR3: CASSQGPSGETQYF. The CDR3, as DNA: TGCGCCAGCAGCCAGGGCCCGTCTGGAGAGACCCAGTACTTC.

This clone has just one count. The V and J genes are TRBV9 and TRBJ1-2; D is unclear. CDR3 length: 14 residues. The germline CDR1 and CDR2 sequences are SGDLS and YYNGEE. V lost 0 bases and J lost 3, with 9 bases in between. CDR3 nucleotides: TGTGCCAGCAGCGTAGACGGGGAGGACTATGGCTACACCTTC. This codes for CASSVDGEDYGYTF.

This clone has only a few counts. V is TRBV19 and J is TRBJ1-1, with TRBD1 as a possible D gene (5 bases). V gave up 0 bases and J gave up 1 base, with 9 bases separating them. Germline-derived CDR1 and CDR2 are LNHDA and SQIVND (reference sequence). The CDR3 is 15 amino acids. CDR3 sequence reads: CASSIDQGRNTEAFF. The CDR3 coding sequence is TGTGCCAGTAGTATAGATCAGGGAAGGAACACTGAAGCTTTCTTT.

The table lists this clone with a count of one. The rearrangement links TRBV5-1 to TRBJ2-1, with 9 bases identical to TRBD1. Trimming at V came to 4 bases and at J to 4 bases, leaving 6 bases not matched to a gene. Per the germline V gene, CDR1 is SGHRS and CDR2 is YFSETQ. This CDR3 is built from 15 residues. The CDR3 reads CASSLRDRVYNEQFF. The CDR3 DNA follows: TGCGCCAGCAGCCTGCGGGACAGGGTTTACAATGAGCAGTTCTTC.

V and J are TRBV4-2 and TRBJ2-3; 12 nucleotides line up with TRBD1. There are 16 residues in the CDR3. CDR1 is LGHNA and CDR2 is YNFKEQ in the germline V gene. V was pared by 4 bases and J by 2 bases, with 4 bases of the junction left unmatched. CDR3 nucleotides: TGTGCCAGCAGCCCAGGGACAGGGGGCAACACAGATACGCAGTATTTT. Its translation is CASSPGTGGNTDTQYF.

The V gene is TRBV6-4, the J gene TRBJ1-6; D might be TRBD1 (6 bases). Trimming pared 4 bases from V and 7 bases from J, leaving 26 bases between. This CDR3 is 19 amino acids long. CDR1 is MRHNA and CDR2 is SNTAGT in the germline V gene. CDR3 in DNA: TGTGCCAGCAGTGGGTGGCAGCCCGAGAAGACAACAGGGAATTCACCCCTCCACTTT. This sequence encodes CASSGWQPEKTTGNSPLHF.

This sequence joins TRBV21-1 and TRBJ2-7; the listed D gene, TRBD1, was not tested against the DNA. TRBV21-1 is assigned pseudogene status. This CDR3 contains 15 residues. CDR3 bases: TGTGCCAGCAGCTACTTGGGGACAGGGAGCTACGAGCAGTACTTC. Encoded protein: CASSYLGTGSYEQYF.

The genes are TRBV9 and TRBJ1-2, with 8 bases fitting TRBD1. This CDR3 has 15 amino acids. Germline CDR1 SGDLS, CDR2 YYNGEE. With V trimmed by 3 bases and J by 5 bases, 9 bases remained unmatched. The CDR3 nucleotides read TGTGCCAGCAGCGCATGGACAGGGCCTGGGTATGGCTACACCTTC. It yields the protein CASSAWTGPGYGYTF. Full variable domain (missing parts from reference TRBV9 and TRBJ1-2): DSGVTQTPKHLITATGQRVTLRCSPRSGDLSVYWYQQSLDQGLQFLIQYYNGEERAKGNILERFSAQQFPDLHSELNLSSLELGDSALYFCASSAWTGPGYGYTFGSGTRLTVV.

This clone was observed a few times. This chain connects TRBV5-1 to TRBJ2-1; 9 positions agree with TRBD2. Germline V CDR1 and CDR2: SGHRS, YFSETQ. V shed 2 bases and J 13 bases; nucleotides not matched to a gene: 4. The CDR3 is 12 residues long. The CDR3 loop reads CASSLSSGAQFF. DNA of the CDR3: TGCGCCAGCAGCTTATCTAGCGGGGCTCAGTTCTTC.

The V and J genes are TRBV19 and TRBJ1-2; 10 bases are shared with TRBD1. The junction had 8 bases not matched to a gene; V was cut back by 5 bases and J by 5 bases. The CDR3 is 15 residues long. The germline V gene has CDR1 LNHDA and CDR2 SQIVND (reference sequence). This CDR3 reads CASSEATGGGYGYTF. Written as DNA, the CDR3 is TGTGCCAGTAGTGAAGCGACAGGGGGCGGGTATGGCTACACCTTC. The whole variable domain, filled in from reference TRBV19 and TRBJ1-2, reads DGGITQSPKYLFRKEGQNVTLSCEQNLNHDAMYWYRQDPGQGLRLIYYSQIVNDFQKGDIAEGYSVSREKKESFPLTVTSAQKNPTAFYLCASSEATGGGYGYTFGSGTRLTVV.

V usage is TRBV7-3 and J usage is TRBJ2-5; possible D gene TRBD2, 7 bases. In germline, CDR1 is SGHTA, CDR2 FQGTGA. There are 14 residues in the CDR3. Trimming took off 6 bases at V and 5 bases at J, with 16 bases between the two ends. Here the CDR3 reads CASRAGGREETQYF. The DNA for the CDR3 is TGTGCCAGCAGGGCCGGGGGGCGTGAGGAGACCCAGTACTTC.

This clone has only a few counts. The CDR3 DNA sequence: TGTGCCAGCAGCGTCGGGGGGGTAGGTCAGCCCCAGCATTTT. This gives the protein CASSVGGVGQPQHF. The chain is built from TRBV9 and TRBJ1-5; maybe TRBD1 (5 bases). CDR3 length equals 14 residues. V was trimmed by 2 bases and J by 6 bases, leaving 12 bases between them. CDR1 SGDLS and CDR2 YYNGEE come from the germline V gene.

The chain links TRBV15 to TRBJ1-5; 8 nucleotides align to TRBD1. CDR3 length: 14 residues. Trimming cost V 1 base and J 6 bases; bases outside gene matches: 2. Per the germline V gene, CDR1 is LNHNV and CDR2 is YYDKDF (reference sequence). For the CDR3, the DNA is TGTGCCACCAGCAGAGGACAGGGGCGTCAGCCCCAGCATTTT. Protein: CATSRGQGRQPQHF.

The V gene is TRBV3-1 (or the pseudogene TRBV3-2), the J gene TRBJ2-2; tentatively, D is TRBD1 (6 bases). The CDR3 extends over 13 amino acids. Deletions cut 4 bases from V and 5 bases from J, with 8 bases between. Germline V gene lookup returns CDR1 LGHDT and CDR2 YNNKEL (reference sequence). In DNA form, the CDR3 reads TGTGCCAGCAGCCCCCAGGGGACCGGGGAGCTGTTTTTT. Its translation is CASSPQGTGELFF.

The V and J genes are TRBV21-1 and TRBJ1-2; the tabulated D call, TRBD1, remains unverified against the DNA. TRBV21-1 is a pseudogene locus. This CDR3 region has 14 residues. CDR3 loop: CASSTIRQGDGYTF. The CDR3 DNA sequence: TGTGCCAGCAGCACGATTCGACAGGGGGATGGCTACACCTTC.

The genes are TRBV2 and TRBJ2-1, with TRBD2 as a possible D gene (6 bases). The V end was cut by 6 bases, the J end by 6 bases, with 18 bases between. The CDR3 has 15 residues. Germline CDR1 and CDR2: SNHLY and FYNNEI. The CDR3 loop is CASRKTDSGSNEQFF. The CDR3 DNA reads as TGTGCCAGCAGAAAGACTGATAGCGGATCCAATGAGCAGTTCTTC.

This clone was recorded a few times. The V and J genes are TRBV6-6 and TRBJ2-1; D is ambiguous. This CDR3 is built from 13 residues. CDR1 and CDR2 from the germline V gene are MNHNY and SVGAGI (reference sequence). V dropped 7 bases and J dropped 6 bases, with 13 bases sitting between them. The CDR3 region is CASKPPGSNEQFF. DNA of the CDR3: TGTGCCAGCAAGCCCCCGGGTTCCAATGAGCAGTTCTTC.

This chain links TRBV5-1 with TRBJ1-1; 9 bases are shared with TRBD1. The J segment lost 6 bases and the V segment lost 4 bases, leaving 7 bases of the junction unmatched. This CDR3 region has 14 residues. Germline V gene data show CDR1 as SGHRS and CDR2 as YFSETQ. CDR3 sequence: CASSLGQGAPEAFF. The CDR3 nucleotides read TGCGCCAGCAGCCTGGGACAGGGCGCCCCTGAAGCTTTCTTT.